The source of this T cell receptor (beta chain) is a study of vaccination and CD4 T cells after COVID-19. Study background: Spike peptides, overlapping and drawn from SARS-CoV-2, HCoV-NL63, HCoV-OC43 and HCoV-229E, were used to stimulate cells.

The Oncomine TCR Beta short-read assay was applied to DNA of cultured CD4+ T cells. After culture, CD4+ T cells served as the source for genomic DNA extraction. Each CDR3 protein gets one entry after TCRdb re-called the PCR reads with MiXCR. The sample contains over 11,000 distinct CDR3 sequences, approximately 61% of which appear only once. This clonotype showed up just once. The antigen remains undetermined. Sample treatment: roughly 10-day PBMC culture with coronavirus spike peptide pools or control peptides (ViraFEST assay). Sequenced input: CD4+ T cells from blood, cultured in vitro. The TCR comes from a human donor who had recovered from COVID-19.

The CDR3 nucleotides read TGTGCCAGCAGCGTTGGAGGTTCTAGCACAGATACGCAGTATTTT. Its translation: CASSVGGSSTDTQYF. This chain joins TRBV9 and TRBJ2-3; possible D gene TRBD2, 5 bases. The CDR3 has 15 residues. Germline assignment: CDR1 SGDLS and CDR2 YYNGEE. Trimming removed 2 bases from V and 0 bases from J, with 10 bases in between.